This T cell receptor beta chain was sequenced during a study of T cell responses to AZD1222 COVID-19 vaccine. The repertoire was sequenced with immunoSEQ multiplex PCR; TCRdb's copy has only in-frame clones and lacks some. This sample has 170,000 or so clones, with just over 90% found just once. CDR1 and CDR2 from the germline V gene are SGHDT and YYEEEE. V was clipped by 4 bases and J by 8 bases, with 15 bases between them. The CDR3 covers 13 residues. This TCR derives from an adult in good health. The starting material was peripheral blood, obtained on day 0 of AZD1222 vaccination. The chain has TRBV5-6 and TRBJ1-2; D possibly corresponds to TRBD1 (5 bases). Written as DNA, the CDR3 is TGTGCCAGCAGCCTCGGGACCGCAAGGGGCTACACCTTC. It is translated as CASSLGTARGYTF. Full variable domain (missing parts from reference TRBV5-6 and TRBJ1-2): DAGVTQSPTHLIKTRGQQVTLRCSPKSGHDTVSWYQQALGQGPQFIFQYYEEEERQRGNFPDRFSGHQFPNYSSELNVNALLLGDSALYLCASSLGTARGYTFGSGTRLTVV.